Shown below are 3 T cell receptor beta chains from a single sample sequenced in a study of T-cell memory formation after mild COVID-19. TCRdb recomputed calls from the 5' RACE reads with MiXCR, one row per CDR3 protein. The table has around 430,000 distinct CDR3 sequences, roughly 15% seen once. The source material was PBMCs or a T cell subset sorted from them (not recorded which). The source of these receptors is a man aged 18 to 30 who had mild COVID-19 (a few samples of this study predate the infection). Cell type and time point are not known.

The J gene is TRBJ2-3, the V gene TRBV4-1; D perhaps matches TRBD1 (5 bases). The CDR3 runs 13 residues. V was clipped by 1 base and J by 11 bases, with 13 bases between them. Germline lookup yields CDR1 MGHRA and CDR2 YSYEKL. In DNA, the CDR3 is TGCGCCAGCAGCCAAGCGACAGCTTGGGGGCAGTATTTT. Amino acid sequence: CASSQATAWGQYF.

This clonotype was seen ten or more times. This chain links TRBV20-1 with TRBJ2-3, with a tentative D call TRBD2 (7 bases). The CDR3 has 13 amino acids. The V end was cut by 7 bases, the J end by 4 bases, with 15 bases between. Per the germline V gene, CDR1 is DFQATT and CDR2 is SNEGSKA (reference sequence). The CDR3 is CSVARGPADTQYF. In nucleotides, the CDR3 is TGCAGTGTTGCGCGGGGGCCGGCAGATACGCAGTATTTT.

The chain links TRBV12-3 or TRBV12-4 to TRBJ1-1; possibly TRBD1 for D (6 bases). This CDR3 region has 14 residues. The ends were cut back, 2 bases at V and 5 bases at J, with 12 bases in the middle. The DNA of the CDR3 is TGTGCCAGCAGTTTATCAGGGGTCGGGACTGAAGCTTTCTTT. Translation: CASSLSGVGTEAFF.